This TCR beta chain derives from a study of blood T cell repertoires in COVID-19. Study at large: From T cells, B-cell-depleted T cells, or PBMCs came the material, which was cDNA or gDNA.

The ends were cut back, 4 bases at V and 6 bases at J, with 17 bases in the middle. The CDR3 length is 14 residues. The germline CDR1 and CDR2 sequences are SGHRS and YFSETQ. In the original analysis: Reference gene primer amplification gave nucleated cell count estimates. Produced via immunoSEQ multiplex PCR; TCRdb's table is partial and in-frame only. V, J and clone size are those of that table, while D and trimming were read from the DNA. The sample comprises 300,000 to 450,000 clones, around nine tenths of which are singletons, and 3% rests with the top ten. This clone has just one count. The sample taken for sequencing was peripheral blood. This TCR was sampled from a human donor in a cohort sampled during active COVID-19. The J gene is TRBJ2-7, the V gene TRBV5-1, with D possibly being TRBD1 (5 bases). Here the CDR3 DNA reads TGCGCCAGCAGCGCGGAAAGGGGTCGGTTCGAGCAGTACTTC. This gives the protein CASSAERGRFEQYF.